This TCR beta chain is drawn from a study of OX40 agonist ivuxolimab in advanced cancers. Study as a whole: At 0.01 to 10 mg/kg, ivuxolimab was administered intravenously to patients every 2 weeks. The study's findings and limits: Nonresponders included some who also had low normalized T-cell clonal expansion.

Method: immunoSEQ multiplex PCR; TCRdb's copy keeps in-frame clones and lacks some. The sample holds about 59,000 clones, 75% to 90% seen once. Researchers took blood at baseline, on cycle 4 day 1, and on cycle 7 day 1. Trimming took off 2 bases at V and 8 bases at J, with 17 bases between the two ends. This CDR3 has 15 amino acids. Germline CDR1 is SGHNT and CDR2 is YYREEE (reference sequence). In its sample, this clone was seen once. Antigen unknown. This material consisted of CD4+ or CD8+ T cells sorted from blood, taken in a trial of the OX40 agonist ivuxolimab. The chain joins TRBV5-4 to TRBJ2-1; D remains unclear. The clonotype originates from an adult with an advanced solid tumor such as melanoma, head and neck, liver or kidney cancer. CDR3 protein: CASSFRSSLGDEQFF. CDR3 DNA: TGTGCCAGCAGCTTCCGGAGCTCCCTTGGGGATGAGCAGTTCTTC.